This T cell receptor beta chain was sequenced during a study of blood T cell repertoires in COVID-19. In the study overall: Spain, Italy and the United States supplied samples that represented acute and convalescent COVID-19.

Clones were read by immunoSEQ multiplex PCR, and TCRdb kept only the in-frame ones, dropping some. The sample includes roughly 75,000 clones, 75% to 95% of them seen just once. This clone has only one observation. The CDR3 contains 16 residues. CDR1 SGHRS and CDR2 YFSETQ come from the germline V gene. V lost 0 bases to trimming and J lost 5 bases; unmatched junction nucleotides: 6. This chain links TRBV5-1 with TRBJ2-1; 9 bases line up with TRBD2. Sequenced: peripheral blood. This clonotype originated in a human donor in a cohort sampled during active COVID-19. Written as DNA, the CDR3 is TGCGCCAGCAGCTTGGGGGCGGGAGGGGCGGACAATGAGCAGTTCTTC. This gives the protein CASSLGAGGADNEQFF.